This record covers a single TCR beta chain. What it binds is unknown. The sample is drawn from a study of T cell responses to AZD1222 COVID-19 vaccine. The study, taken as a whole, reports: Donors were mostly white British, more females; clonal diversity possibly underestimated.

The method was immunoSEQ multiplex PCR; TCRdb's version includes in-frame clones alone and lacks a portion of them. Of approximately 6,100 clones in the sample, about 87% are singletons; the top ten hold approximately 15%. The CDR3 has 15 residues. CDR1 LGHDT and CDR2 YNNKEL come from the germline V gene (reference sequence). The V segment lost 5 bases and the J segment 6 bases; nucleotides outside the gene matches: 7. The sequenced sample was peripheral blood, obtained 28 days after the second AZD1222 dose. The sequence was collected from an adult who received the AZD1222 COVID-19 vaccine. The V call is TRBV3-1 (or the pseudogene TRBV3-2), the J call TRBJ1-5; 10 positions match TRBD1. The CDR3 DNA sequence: TGTGCCAGCAGCTCTCGACAGGGGGCAAGTCAGCCCCAGCATTTT. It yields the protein CASSSRQGASQPQHF.